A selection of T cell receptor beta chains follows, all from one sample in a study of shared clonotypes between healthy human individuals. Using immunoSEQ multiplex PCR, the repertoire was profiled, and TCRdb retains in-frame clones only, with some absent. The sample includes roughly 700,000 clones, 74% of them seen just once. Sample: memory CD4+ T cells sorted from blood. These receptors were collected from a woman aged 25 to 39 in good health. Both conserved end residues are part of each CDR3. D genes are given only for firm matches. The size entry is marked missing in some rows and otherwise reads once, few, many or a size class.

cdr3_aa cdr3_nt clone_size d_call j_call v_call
CASSLANLLFF TGTGCCAGCAGCTTGGCCAATTTGTTGTTTTTT - - TRBJ1-4 TRBV5-5
CASRMKVDQPQHF TGTGCCAGCAGAATGAAGGTGGATCAGCCCCAGCATTTT - - TRBJ1-5 TRBV27
CASSEVREGGSYEQYF TGTGCCAGCAGTGAAGTTAGGGAAGGGGGCTCCTACGAGCAGTACTTC many - TRBJ2-7 TRBV6-1
CASSLSAGTDTQYF TGTGCCAGCAGCTTGTCGGCCGGCACAGATACGCAGTATTTT - - TRBJ2-3 TRBV5-4
CASSLGLAFGLSYYGYTF TGTGCCAGCAGTTTGGGGCTTGCGTTTGGGCTGAGTTATTATGGCTACACCTTC few - TRBJ1-2 TRBV28
CATSIHPGGNTEAFF TGTGCCACCAGCATCCATCCGGGGGGGAACACTGAAGCTTTCTTT - - TRBJ1-1 TRBV15
CASSPGEASTDTQYF TGCGCCAGCAGCCCCGGGGAGGCTAGCACAGATACGCAGTATTTT - - TRBJ2-3 TRBV5-1
CASSRGQGLVYEQYF TGCGCCAGCAGCCGTGGGCAGGGTTTGGTTTACGAGCAGTACTTC - - TRBJ2-7 TRBV4-1
CASSVGQSSYNEQFF TGTGCCAGCAGCGTCGGACAGAGCTCCTACAATGAGCAGTTCTTC - - TRBJ2-1 TRBV5-6
CASSLSGGQGNIRGYTF TGCGCCAGCAGCCTTAGCGGGGGTCAGGGAAATATTCGTGGCTACACCTTC few - TRBJ1-2 TRBV4-1
CASSPTGGSNQPQHF TGCGCCAGCAGCCCAACAGGGGGGAGCAATCAGCCCCAGCATTTT - TRBD1 TRBJ1-5 TRBV5-1
CASSEGQGAGGYTF TGTGCCAGCAGTGAAGGTCAGGGGGCTGGAGGCTACACCTTC few TRBD1 TRBJ1-2 TRBV6-1
CASSEPRGVTSYEQYF TGTGCCAGCAGTGAACCACGTGGCGTCACCTCCTACGAGCAGTACTTC - - TRBJ2-7 TRBV2
CSAQTGANEKLFF TGCAGCGCCCAGACGGGTGCTAATGAAAAACTGTTTTTT few - TRBJ1-4 TRBV29-1
CASSRVGTEAFF TGTGCCAGCAGCAGGGTTGGAACTGAAGCTTTCTTT - - TRBJ1-1 TRBV2
CASSFDWGEQYF TGTGCCAGCAGCTTCGACTGGGGTGAGCAGTACTTC few - TRBJ2-7 TRBV7-2
CSVDLIANTEAFF TGCAGCGTTGACCTTATCGCGAACACTGAAGCTTTCTTT - - TRBJ1-1 TRBV29-1
CASTRTGGYQPQHF TGTGCCAGCACCCGGACAGGGGGCTATCAGCCCCAGCATTTT many TRBD1 TRBJ1-5 TRBV2
CASSVTTSSSYEQYF TGTGCCAGCAGTGTGACGACATCGAGCTCCTACGAGCAGTACTTC - - TRBJ2-7 TRBV27
CAWTGPLTNGLIYEQYF TGTGCCTGGACAGGGCCACTAACCAACGGACTGATCTACGAGCAGTACTTC - - TRBJ2-7 TRBV30
CASRSGDYEQYF TGTGCCAGCAGATCGGGAGACTACGAGCAGTACTTC many - TRBJ2-7 TRBV6-5
CASSLETGGNTEAFF TGTGCCAGCAGTCTAGAGACAGGGGGGAACACTGAAGCTTTCTTT - TRBD1 TRBJ1-1 TRBV6-5
CASSQGAESSYEQYF TGCGCCAGCAGCCAAGGGGCGGAAAGCTCCTACGAGCAGTACTTC - - TRBJ2-7 TRBV4-1
CASSQPNAGTGSYEQYF TGTGCCAGCAGCCAACCGAATGCCGGGACGGGCTCCTACGAGCAGTACTTC - - TRBJ2-7 TRBV4-2
CASSGTGEYGYTF TGTGCCAGCAGTGGGACAGGGGAGTATGGCTACACCTTC - TRBD1 TRBJ1-2 TRBV25-1
CSVDSGRVGGYTF TGCAGCGTTGACTCCGGGAGGGTGGGAGGCTACACCTTC - - TRBJ1-2 TRBV29-1
CASSPGTQSYEQYF TGTGCCAGCAGCCCCGGGACGCAATCCTACGAGCAGTACTTC - - TRBJ2-7 TRBV7-9
CASSLSIGTSAYNEQFF TGTGCCAGCAGCCTATCCATCGGGACTAGCGCCTACAATGAGCAGTTCTTC few TRBD2 TRBJ2-1 TRBV7-2
CASSQKGNYGYTF TGTGCCAGCAGTCAGAAGGGAAACTATGGCTACACCTTC - - TRBJ1-2 TRBV6-1
CASSEGRQPNYGYTF TGTGCCAGCAGTGAAGGACGGCAGCCTAACTATGGCTACACCTTC - - TRBJ1-2 TRBV6-1
CASSYSRNTEAFF TGTGCCAGCAGTTACTCCCGGAACACTGAAGCTTTCTTT - - TRBJ1-1 TRBV6-5
CAWSFGQRGEKLFF TGTGCCTGGAGTTTTGGACAGAGGGGAGAAAAACTGTTTTTT - - TRBJ1-4 TRBV30
CASRASYEQYF TGTGCCAGCAGAGCCAGCTACGAGCAGTACTTC few - TRBJ2-7 TRBV6-6
CASSLNRDKTYEQYF TGCGCCAGCAGCTTAAACCGGGACAAGACCTACGAGCAGTACTTC - - TRBJ2-7 TRBV4-1
CATSHRGYSLANEKLFF TGTGCCACCAGCCACCGGGGCTACAGTTTGGCTAATGAAAAACTGTTTTTT - - TRBJ1-4 TRBV15
CASSSTGSYNEQFF TGTGCCAGCAGCTCGACAGGGTCCTACAATGAGCAGTTCTTC - TRBD1 TRBJ2-1 TRBV5-4
CASSHDGGWMGGYTF TGTGCCAGCAGCCACGACGGGGGCTGGATGGGGGGCTACACCTTC - - TRBJ1-2 TRBV7-9
CASSKWGDSVNEKLFF TGCGCCAGCAGCAAATGGGGGGACAGCGTAAATGAAAAACTGTTTTTT - TRBD1 TRBJ1-4 TRBV5-1
CASSLTGTASSGNTIYF TGTGCCAGCAGCTTAACCGGGACAGCCAGCTCTGGAAACACCATATATTTT - TRBD1 TRBJ1-3 TRBV7-3
CASSAGTGNAYEQYF TGTGCCAGCAGCGCGGGGACGGGCAACGCCTACGAGCAGTACTTC few - TRBJ2-7 TRBV5-4
CATLGPVNTEAFF TGTGCCACCCTGGGCCCAGTGAACACTGAAGCTTTCTTT - - TRBJ1-1 TRBV28
CASSRSGIGSYNEQFF TGTGCCAGCAGCCGGAGCGGAATTGGGTCCTACAATGAGCAGTTCTTC - - TRBJ2-1 TRBV5-5
CASSLARADYEQYF TGCGCCAGCAGCTTGGCCCGCGCAGACTACGAGCAGTACTTC once - TRBJ2-7 TRBV5-1
CASAGHMNTEAFF TGTGCCAGCGCGGGACATATGAACACTGAAGCTTTCTTT - - TRBJ1-1 TRBV6-6
CASSVTRTDTQYF TGTGCCAGCAGTGTAACGAGGACAGATACGCAGTATTTT - - TRBJ2-3 TRBV25-1
CASSSGHSSYEQYF TGTGCCAGCAGCTCGGGACACAGCTCCTACGAGCAGTACTTC - - TRBJ2-7 TRBV5-6
CASSSRRTSGQDPQYF TGTGCCAGCAGCTCGCGCCGGACTAGCGGTCAAGATCCCCAGTACTTC - TRBD2 TRBJ2-5 TRBV5-8
CASSMMAANEKLFF TGTGCCAGTAGTATGATGGCCGCTAATGAAAAACTGTTTTTT many - TRBJ1-4 TRBV19
CASSPEGEDYGYTF TGTGCCAGCTCACCAGAAGGGGAGGACTATGGCTACACCTTC - - TRBJ1-2 TRBV18
CASSTRQNTEAFF TGTGCCAGCAGTACTAGACAGAACACTGAAGCTTTCTTT - - TRBJ1-1 TRBV6-5
CATGVQGGEAFF TGTGCCACGGGGGTCCAAGGTGGTGAAGCTTTCTTT once - TRBJ1-1 TRBV2
CASSPGSPSQEKLFF TGTGCCAGTAGCCCGGGGAGCCCTTCCCAAGAAAAACTGTTTTTT - - TRBJ1-4 TRBV19
CASSSLTSGTSYTGELFF TGTGCCAGCAGTTCCCTGACTAGCGGGACTTCGTACACCGGGGAGCTGTTTTTT - TRBD2 TRBJ2-2 TRBV28
CATGRDINYNEQFF TGTGCCACCGGTCGAGACATCAACTACAATGAGCAGTTCTTC - - TRBJ2-1 TRBV27
CASSFTSGAAGELFF TGTGCCAGCAGCTTCACGTCAGGGGCCGCCGGGGAGCTGTTTTTT - - TRBJ2-2 TRBV7-3
CASRETGGANVLTF TGTGCCAGCAGGGAGACAGGCGGGGCCAACGTCCTGACTTTC - - TRBJ2-6 TRBV6-6
CASSFLSPGDRVPYMFF TGTGCCAGCAGTTTCCTCTCCCCCGGGGACAGGGTCCCCTACATGTTCTTC - TRBD1 TRBJ2-1 TRBV28
CASTRPGANVLTF TGTGCCAGTACCCGACCTGGGGCCAACGTCCTGACTTTC - - TRBJ2-6 TRBV19